The 5 T cell receptor beta chains reported below all come from one sample, sequenced in a study of beta chain features in type 1 diabetes. General study points: Among patients with Type 1 diabetes, TCRB CDR3s were moderately but significantly shorter in every one of the four CD4+ subsets.

Their antigens remain unidentified. All of the isolated RNA was reverse transcribed, so expressed TCRB transcripts were sequenced. TCRdb keeps only in-frame clones here, not all; method: immunoSEQ multiplex PCR. The data show roughly 50,000 clones, approximately 44% seen once. Input material: stem cell memory CD4+ T cells from blood. The receptors originated from a man in his thirties or forties with type 1 diabetes.

The count of this clone is one. The V call is TRBV18, the J call TRBJ2-7, with TRBD1 matching 9 bases. The germline CDR1 and CDR2 sequences are KGHSH and LQKENI. Trimming at V came to 6 bases and at J to 5 bases, leaving 8 bases not matched to a gene. The CDR3 spans 14 residues. CDR3 sequence: CASSYIGDRDEQYF. The CDR3 DNA is TGTGCCAGCTCCTATATCGGGGACAGGGACGAGCAGTACTTC.

The V and J genes are TRBV7-2 and TRBJ2-4; tentative D call: TRBD2 (5 bases). Trimming removed 5 bases at V and 0 bases at J, with 8 bases between. CDR1 is SGHTA, CDR2 FQGNSA, per germline. The CDR3 spans 14 residues. The CDR3 loop reads CASSQGLAKNIQYF. In DNA, the CDR3 is TGTGCCAGCAGCCAAGGACTAGCCAAAAACATTCAGTACTTC.

The genes are TRBV4-1 and TRBJ2-3; D not resolved. This CDR3 contains 14 residues. Trimming took 1 base from V and 2 from J, leaving 7 bases between them. Germline lookup yields CDR1 MGHRA and CDR2 YSYEKL. The CDR3 region has the DNA TGCGCCAGCAGCCAAGGGAGCTTCACAGATACGCAGTATTTT. Its translation: CASSQGSFTDTQYF.

This clone was counted between two and nine times. The chain has TRBV11-2 and TRBJ2-7; D is ambiguous. This CDR3 contains 11 residues. Germline loops: CDR1 SGHAT, CDR2 FQNNGV. With 3 bases removed from V and 3 bases from J, the gap between germline ends came to 3 bases. This chain's CDR3 is CASSFIYEQYF. The CDR3 region has the DNA TGTGCCAGCAGCTTCATCTACGAGCAGTACTTC.

The V call is TRBV18, the J call TRBJ2-6, with TRBD1 identical over 12 bases. The length of the CDR3 is 18 residues. The junction had 4 bases not matched to a gene; V was cut back by 2 bases and J by 2 bases. Germline V gene lookup returns CDR1 KGHSH and CDR2 LQKENI. CDR3 sequence reads: CASSPGTGGVAGANVLTF. CDR3 nucleotides: TGTGCCAGCTCACCAGGGACAGGGGGCGTTGCTGGGGCCAACGTCCTGACTTTC.